The 19 T cell receptor beta chains below were found in one sample sequenced in a study of PD-1 blockade in mismatch repair-deficient tumors. The repertoire was sequenced with immunoSEQ multiplex PCR; TCRdb's copy has only in-frame clones and lacks some. Here the sample spans about 120,000 clones, 60% to 85% being singletons. Sample: peripheral blood, taken around 60 weeks after starting pembrolizumab. All receptors come from an adult with mismatch repair-deficient cancer.

Here the CDR3 DNA reads TGTGCCAGCTCACCGACGAGCTACAATGAGCAGTTCTTC. It yields the protein CASSPTSYNEQFF. The rearrangement uses TRBV18 and TRBJ2-1; D is uncertain. Per the germline V gene, CDR1 is KGHSH and CDR2 is LQKENI. There are 13 residues in the CDR3. V lost 3 bases, J lost 3 bases, and 6 bases lay in between.

There are many counts of this clone. CDR3 DNA sequence: TGTGCCAGCAGCGATAATACAAGGGGGTCGGGGTACAATGAGCAGTTCTTC. Amino acid sequence: CASSDNTRGSGYNEQFF. V usage is TRBV9 and J usage is TRBJ2-1; D may be TRBD1 (6 bases). The ends were cut back, 3 bases at V and 4 bases at J, with 20 bases in the middle. This CDR3 is 17 amino acids long. Germline CDR1 is SGDLS and CDR2 is YYNGEE.

The chain uses TRBV21-1 and TRBJ2-2; the table gives TRBD2 as D, unverified against the DNA. TRBV21-1 is a pseudogene. The CDR3 sequence is 19 residues long. CDR3 coding DNA: TGTGCCAGCAGCCAAGGGGAGCGGGACCTTCCCGCGAACACCGGGGAGCTGTTTTTT. Its translation is CASSQGERDLPANTGELFF.

The chain is built from TRBV5-6 and TRBJ1-1; maybe TRBD1 (5 bases). The ends were cut back, 0 bases at V and 3 bases at J, with 9 bases in the middle. The CDR3 extends over 14 amino acids. CDR1 is SGHDT, CDR2 YYEEEE, per germline. The CDR3 here is CASSLVGGYTEAFF. The CDR3 DNA is TGTGCCAGCAGCTTGGTGGGGGGTTACACTGAAGCTTTCTTT.

The CDR3 nucleotides are TGTGCCACAACAGGGGGCTACACTGAAGCTTTCTTT. This gives the protein CATTGGYTEAFF. This rearrangement joins TRBV19 to TRBJ1-1; 9 bases align to TRBD1. The V gene end was trimmed by 10 bases and the J gene end by 3 bases; junction bases not matched to a gene: 3. The V gene's germline CDR1 is LNHDA and CDR2 SQIVND (reference sequence). The CDR3 has 12 residues.

The CDR3 DNA follows: TGTGCCTCTGGGCAGAGGGGAATCGGAGGACCCAACGTCCTGACTTTC. Its protein is CASGQRGIGGPNVLTF. J is TRBJ2-6 and V is TRBV30; D is tentatively TRBD1 or TRBD2 (5 bases each). The length of the CDR3 is 16 residues. CDR1 is GTSNPN, CDR2 SVGIG, per germline (reference sequence). Trimming removed 7 bases at V and 8 bases at J, with 24 bases between.

This rearrangement joins TRBV28 to TRBJ2-7, with D hard to call. Germline CDR1 reads MDHEN; CDR2 reads SYDVKM. This CDR3 is built from 17 residues. V dropped 5 bases and J dropped 2 bases, with 22 bases sitting between them. The CDR3 DNA is TGTGCCAGCAGTCCAAGGAGTGCCCGAAGCAGCCCCTACGAGCAGTACTTC. This sequence encodes CASSPRSARSSPYEQYF.

The chain links TRBV5-1 to TRBJ2-1; a weak D match, TRBD2 (6 bases). This CDR3 comprises 16 residues. The ends were cut back, 0 bases at V and 0 bases at J, with 10 bases in the middle. Germline loops: CDR1 SGHRS, CDR2 YFSETQ. In nucleotides, the CDR3 is TGCGCCAGCAGCTTGGAAGCGGGCAGCTCCTACAATGAGCAGTTCTTC. Protein sequence: CASSLEAGSSYNEQFF.

The chain couples TRBV30 to TRBJ2-6; the match to TRBD2 covers 7 bases. J was trimmed by 2 bases and V by 3 bases; bases with no gene match: 7. Germline lookup yields CDR1 GTSNPN and CDR2 SVGIG (reference sequence). This CDR3 has 16 amino acids. CDR3 coding DNA: TGTGCCTGGAGAGGCGGGAGTGTCACTGGGGCCAACGTCCTGACTTTC. Translating it yields CAWRGGSVTGANVLTF.

This clone was observed once. V gene TRBV2 combines with J gene TRBJ1-2, with 7 bases that match TRBD1. CDR1 and CDR2 (germline): SNHLY, FYNNEI. The CDR3 totals 15 residues. V gave up 5 bases and J gave up 8 bases; unmatched junction bases: 14. CDR3 sequence: CASSQGGARVSGYTF. CDR3 in DNA: TGTGCCAGCAGTCAGGGGGGGGCCCGAGTTTCGGGCTACACCTTC.

The chain is built from TRBV9 and TRBJ2-7, with 10 positions matching TRBD2. The CDR3 sequence is 17 residues long. Per the germline V gene, CDR1 is SGDLS and CDR2 is YYNGEE. Trimming removed 3 bases from V and 4 bases from J; junction bases left unmatched: 13. The CDR3 region is CASSATTSTSGKYEQYF. DNA for the CDR3: TGTGCCAGCAGCGCCACCACCTCTACTAGCGGGAAATACGAGCAGTACTTC.

The sample holds one count of this clone. The chain combines TRBV4-3 with TRBJ2-7; 8 bases match TRBD2. This CDR3 contains 15 residues. CDR1 and CDR2 from the germline V gene are LGHNA and YSLEER. The trim removed 0 bases at V and 2 bases at J, leaving 3 bases unmatched. The CDR3 coding sequence is TGCGCCAGCAGCCAAGATTTAGCGGGAACCTACGAGCAGTACTTC. As protein: CASSQDLAGTYEQYF.

The genes are TRBV7-9 and TRBJ2-7; 11 nucleotides match TRBD1. The germline gives CDR1 SEHNR, CDR2 FQNEAQ (reference sequence). Unmatched junction bases numbered 6, after V lost 3 bases and J lost 2 bases. CDR3 length equals 16 residues. The chain's CDR3 is CASSFLRDRGTYEQYF. In DNA, the CDR3 is TGTGCCAGCAGCTTCCTCCGGGACAGGGGGACCTACGAGCAGTACTTC.

The V call is TRBV6-5, the J call TRBJ1-2; D unclear. CDR3 length equals 12 residues. Germline CDR1 and CDR2: MNHEY and SVGAGI. V was pared by 5 bases and J by 10 bases, with 14 bases between. CDR3 loop: CASSGPRNDYTF. The CDR3 bases are TGTGCCAGCAGTGGACCCAGGAATGACTACACCTTC.

The chain joins TRBV6-1 to TRBJ1-3; D remains ambiguous. This CDR3 has 14 residues. Germline V gives CDR1 MNHNS, CDR2 SASEGT. Trimming stripped 6 bases from V and 0 bases from J, with 9 bases between. CDR3 sequence: CASRNSFSGNTIYF. The CDR3 coding sequence is TGTGCCAGCAGGAATTCCTTCTCTGGAAACACCATATATTTT.

The gene calls are TRBV4-1 and TRBJ2-7, with 7 bases that match TRBD2. The CDR3 spans 17 residues. Germline V gene data show CDR1 as MGHRA and CDR2 as YSYEKL. Trimming at V came to 0 bases and at J to 3 bases, leaving 11 bases not matched to a gene. The CDR3 coding sequence is TGCGCCAGCAGCCAAGATGGTGGCGGGAGTCCAGTCTACGAGCAGTACTTC. Protein: CASSQDGGGSPVYEQYF.

The CDR3 sequence is CASSLEAGGSTDTQYF. CDR3 coding DNA: TGCGCCAGCAGCTTGGAAGCGGGAGGTAGCACAGATACGCAGTATTTT. This chain joins TRBV5-1 and TRBJ2-3; 9 bases map to TRBD2. Per the germline V gene, CDR1 is SGHRS and CDR2 is YFSETQ. V lost 0 bases and J lost 0; bases outside the gene matches: 2. CDR3 length: 16 amino acids. The entire variable domain, with the rest obtained from reference TRBV5-1 and TRBJ2-3, is as follows: KAGVTQTPRYLIKTRGQQVTLSCSPISGHRSVSWYQQTPGQGLQFLFEYFSETQRNKGNFPGRFSGRQFSNSRSEMNVSTLELGDSALYLCASSLEAGGSTDTQYFGPGTRLTVL.

The rearrangement uses TRBV28 and TRBJ2-7, with D maybe TRBD2 (6 bases). Trimming removed 3 bases at V and 0 bases at J, with 15 bases between. Germline V CDR1 and CDR2: MDHEN, SYDVKM. The CDR3 loop spans 16 amino acids. CDR3 sequence: CASSFVSGRNSYEQYF. The CDR3, as DNA: TGTGCCAGCAGTTTTGTCTCGGGGAGGAACTCCTACGAGCAGTACTTC.

The chain is built from TRBV11-3 and TRBJ1-1; TRBD1 agrees at 7 bases. With 7 bases clipped from V and 10 bases from J, the junction kept 12 bases outside the gene matches. Looked up from germline, CDR1 is SGHNT and CDR2 is YENEEA. The CDR3 is 13 amino acids. The CDR3 sequence: CASNTGALFPAFF. CDR3 nucleotides: TGTGCCAGCAACACAGGGGCTCTATTTCCAGCTTTCTTT.